These 28 T cell receptor beta chains share one sample of origin, sequenced in a study of Graves' ophthalmopathy and Graves' hyperthyroidism. Amplified material comprised TCR beta CDR3 regions derived from RNA transcripts. RT-PCR was first run with HTBI primers, then multiplex PCR in a second round. MiXCR, run by TCRdb on the multiplex PCR reads, gives a single entry per CDR3 protein. Of around 1,200,000 distinct CDR3 sequences listed, about 35% are singletons. The sample was peripheral blood or thyroid tissue (not recorded which). The receptor set was obtained from an adult man with Graves' hyperthyroidism.

This clonotype has ten or more counts. This chain connects TRBV10-1 to TRBJ2-5; TRBD2 matches 7 bases. Trimming removed 8 bases from V and 5 bases from J; junction bases left unmatched: 8. CDR3 length equals 13 residues. Germline CDR1 and CDR2: WNHNN and SYGVQD (reference sequence). The CDR3 here is CASVRTREETQYF. Here the CDR3 DNA reads TGCGCCAGCGTCCGGACTAGGGAGGAGACCCAGTACTTC.

This clonotype occurred a few times. The rearrangement joins TRBV4-1 to TRBJ2-5, with 15 nucleotides matching TRBD2. V lost 3 bases, J lost 4 bases, and 3 bases stayed unmatched. CDR1 is MGHRA, CDR2 YSYEKL, per germline. CDR3 length equals 16 residues. This chain's CDR3 is CASSHPGLAGGETQYF. CDR3 DNA: TGCGCCAGCAGCCACCCGGGACTAGCGGGGGGAGAGACCCAGTACTTC.

To note about this clonotype: A read error is possible here, since a much larger clone lies one base away. The V call is TRBV7-8, the J call TRBJ2-7; D perhaps matches TRBD2 (5 bases). Trimming took 1 base from V and 2 from J, leaving 12 bases between them. This CDR3 contains 15 residues. Germline-derived CDR1 and CDR2 are SGHVS and FQNEAQ. The CDR3 DNA reads TGTGCCAGCAGCTTAGGTAGCGCTCTACCCTACGAGCAGTACTTC. Translating gives CASSLGSALPYEQYF.

The chain employs TRBV7-9 and TRBJ1-1, with 7 bases matching TRBD1. The germline CDR1 and CDR2 sequences are SEHNR and FQNEAQ (reference sequence). J was trimmed by 0 bases and V by 2 bases; bases with no gene match: 9. This CDR3 region has 17 residues. CDR3 bases: TGTGCCAGCAGCTTATTCCGGACAGGACGAATGAACACTGAAGCTTTCTTT. Its protein product is CASSLFRTGRMNTEAFF.

This clonotype turned up a few times. V usage is TRBV5-5 and J usage is TRBJ1-2, with 9 bases identical to TRBD1. The CDR3 spans 14 residues. Trimming took 4 bases from V and 5 from J; bases not matched to a gene: 6. Looked up from germline, CDR1 is SGHKS and CDR2 is YYEKEE (reference sequence). The CDR3 spells CASSTGQGSYGYTF. The CDR3 nucleotides read TGTGCCAGCAGCACGGGACAGGGTAGTTATGGCTACACCTTC.

This clonotype came up many times. The chain couples TRBV7-9 to TRBJ2-7; D may match TRBD1 or TRBD2 (7 bases each). Germline V gives CDR1 SEHNR, CDR2 FQNEAQ (reference sequence). The length of the CDR3 is 16 residues. Deletions cut 6 bases from V and 1 base from J, with 19 bases between. CDR3 amino acids: CASSPPGTAGSYEQYF. The CDR3 DNA sequence: TGTGCCAGCAGTCCCCCGGGGACAGCGGGATCCTACGAGCAGTACTTC.

This clonotype showed up just a few times. This chain joins TRBV20-1 and TRBJ2-7; perhaps D is TRBD1 or TRBD2 (5 bases each). The V end was cut by 1 base, the J end by 10 bases, with 14 bases between. The CDR3 loop spans 12 amino acids. Germline V CDR1 and CDR2: DFQATT, SNEGSKA (reference sequence). Here the CDR3 reads CSARVTGTIQYF. The CDR3 nucleotides are TGCAGTGCTAGAGTGACCGGGACCATCCAGTACTTC.

V usage is TRBV7-2 and J usage is TRBJ2-7, with TRBD1 matching 8 bases. CDR3 size: 14 residues. The germline gives CDR1 SGHTA, CDR2 FQGNSA. V lost 4 bases to trimming and J lost 4 bases; unmatched junction nucleotides: 6. The CDR3 reads CASSWGQARYEQYF. CDR3 coding DNA: TGTGCCAGCAGCTGGGGACAGGCAAGATACGAGCAGTACTTC.

The rearrangement uses TRBV29-1 and TRBJ2-6; D not certain. Germline CDR1 reads SQVTM; CDR2 reads ANQGSEA. The germline V and J ends were trimmed by 8 bases and 0 bases, with 8 bases remaining between them. The CDR3 covers 13 residues. This chain's CDR3 is CSLVFSGANVLTF. The CDR3 DNA reads as TGCAGCTTAGTTTTCTCTGGGGCCAACGTCCTGACTTTC.

This clonotype was detected ten times or more. V is TRBV14 and J is TRBJ1-1; D remains ambiguous. CDR1 is SGHDN, CDR2 FVKESK, per germline. The CDR3 consists of 13 residues. With 3 bases removed from V and 7 bases from J, the gap between germline ends came to 12 bases. The CDR3 region is CASSHSGLYEAFF. CDR3 bases: TGTGCCAGCAGCCATTCCGGACTCTATGAAGCTTTCTTT.

J is TRBJ1-6 and V is TRBV7-9, with a tentative D call TRBD1 (5 bases). Germline CDR1 and CDR2: SEHNR and FQNEAQ (reference sequence). The CDR3 consists of 16 residues. The V gene lost 2 bases and the J gene lost 8 bases, with 16 bases spanning the gap. In DNA, the CDR3 is TGTGCCAGCAGCTTAATCAGGGTGGGGAGGGATTCACCCCTCCACTTT. Amino acid sequence: CASSLIRVGRDSPLHF.

This chain joins TRBV25-1 and TRBJ2-7; 7 bases align to TRBD1. Unmatched junction bases numbered 13, after V lost 6 bases and J lost 5 bases. The CDR3 covers 15 residues. In germline, CDR1 is MGHDK, CDR2 SYGVNS. Here the CDR3 DNA reads TGTGCCAGCAGCCCCTCAGGGACAGCCGGCGACGAGCAGTACTTC. Translation: CASSPSGTAGDEQYF.

This clonotype was recorded many times. The chain combines TRBV11-3 with TRBJ1-6, with D unclear. V lost 2 bases and J 13 bases, leaving 6 bases between the germline ends. CDR3 length: 11 amino acids. Per the germline V gene, CDR1 is SGHNT and CDR2 is YENEEA. CDR3 sequence: CASSLRSPLHF. The CDR3 DNA sequence: TGTGCCAGCAGCTTAAGATCGCCCCTCCACTTT. Filled out from reference TRBV11-3 and TRBJ1-6, the complete variable domain reads EAGVVQSPRYKIIEKKQPVAFWCNPISGHNTLYWYLQNLGQGPELLIRYENEEAVDDSQLPKDRFSAERLKGVDSTLKIQPAELGDSAVYLCASSLRSPLHFGNGTRLTVT.

Worth noting for this clonotype: This sequence may be a read error, since a much larger clone differs from it by one base. The chain combines TRBV5-6 with TRBJ2-2; D is unclear. Germline V gene lookup returns CDR1 SGHDT and CDR2 YYEEEE. CDR3 length: 12 residues. For the CDR3, the DNA is TGTGCCGGCAGCTATGTATCCGGGGAGCTGTTTTTT. It encodes CAGSYVSGELFF.

This chain joins TRBV29-1 and TRBJ1-5, with 9 positions matching TRBD1. The CDR3 has 15 amino acids. In germline, CDR1 is SQVTM, CDR2 ANQGSEA. V shed 8 bases, J shed 3 bases, and the junction held 11 bases outside the gene matches. The CDR3, as DNA: TGCAGCAATGAGGAGGGACAGGGATTCAATCAGCCCCAGCATTTT. Residues: CSNEEGQGFNQPQHF.

The CDR3 bases are TGTGCCAGCAGCGCAAGCGACAGGGGCACCGGGGAGCTGTTTTTT. As protein: CASSASDRGTGELFF. The genes are TRBV7-9 and TRBJ2-2; 8 bases agree with TRBD1. This CDR3 is built from 15 residues. The V segment lost 5 bases and the J segment 4 bases; nucleotides outside the gene matches: 6. Germline CDR1 SEHNR, CDR2 FQNEAQ (reference sequence).

The chain has TRBV29-1 and TRBJ1-1, with 8 bases fitting TRBD1. Germline V gene data show CDR1 as SQVTM and CDR2 as ANQGSEA. Trimming took 5 bases from V and 5 from J; bases not matched to a gene: 7. The CDR3 length is 13 residues. The CDR3 region is CSVRRQGLTEAFF. DNA for the CDR3: TGCAGCGTTCGGAGACAGGGGTTGACTGAAGCTTTCTTT.

This clonotype was counted between two and nine times. The V and J genes are TRBV6-2 or TRBV6-3 and TRBJ1-5; no clear D. The CDR3 has 14 amino acids. Looked up from germline, CDR1 is MNHEY and CDR2 is SVGEGT. Trimming removed 7 bases from V and 6 bases from J, with 16 bases in between. The CDR3 loop reads CASTQRGLGQPQHF. CDR3 DNA sequence: TGTGCCAGCACCCAAAGAGGGTTGGGTCAGCCCCAGCATTTT.

The chain joins TRBV10-3 to TRBJ2-5, with D possibly being TRBD2 (6 bases). The V and J ends lost 4 bases and 4 bases respectively, with 13 bases between them. Germline values: CDR1 ENHRY, CDR2 SYGVKD. This CDR3 spans 14 amino acids. The CDR3 sequence is CAISGERGTETQYF. The CDR3 DNA reads TGTGCCATCAGTGGGGAGCGCGGGACAGAGACCCAGTACTTC.

V gene TRBV19 combines with J gene TRBJ2-5, with D maybe TRBD1 (6 bases). V shed 6 bases and J shed 5 bases, with 19 bases lying between them. Germline CDR1 LNHDA, CDR2 SQIVND (reference sequence). The CDR3 runs to 15 residues. In DNA, the CDR3 is TGTGCCAGTAGCCGCCTCCAGGGGTCGGCGGAGACCCAGTACTTC. Residues: CASSRLQGSAETQYF.

This clonotype was seen a handful of times. The chain recombines TRBV12-3 or TRBV12-4 with TRBJ1-5; 7 bases line up with TRBD1. V was pared by 4 bases and J by 5 bases, with 14 bases of the junction left unmatched. The CDR3 spans 17 residues. The CDR3 DNA reads as TGTGCCAGCAGTTACTCCCCGGGACAGCAGTTATATCAGCCCCAGCATTTT. As protein: CASSYSPGQQLYQPQHF.

This clonotype came up a few times. The rearrangement joins TRBV6-6 to TRBJ1-1; 9 bases align to TRBD1. V was pared by 6 bases and J by 1 base, with 9 bases of the junction left unmatched. The CDR3 is made up of 16 amino acids. The germline V gene encodes CDR1 MNHNY and CDR2 SVGAGI (reference sequence). Here the CDR3 reads CASRNRGRVSNTEAFF. CDR3 DNA sequence: TGTGCCAGCAGAAACAGGGGGCGGGTGTCGAACACTGAAGCTTTCTTT.

The sample holds many counts of this clonotype. V usage is TRBV7-9 and J usage is TRBJ2-7; the D gene could be TRBD1 or TRBD2 (6 bases each). Trimming took off 3 bases at V and 3 bases at J, with 18 bases between the two ends. Per the germline V gene, CDR1 is SEHNR and CDR2 is FQNEAQ (reference sequence). This CDR3 spans 16 amino acids. This CDR3 reads CASSFSGAPAFYEQYF. CDR3 DNA: TGTGCCAGCAGCTTTTCGGGGGCACCGGCTTTCTACGAGCAGTACTTC.

In this sample, this clonotype turned up many times. This chain uses TRBV29-1 with TRBJ2-5; no firm D call. CDR1 is SQVTM, CDR2 ANQGSEA, per germline. The germline V and J ends were trimmed by 4 bases and 2 bases, with 11 bases remaining between them. This CDR3 is built from 13 residues. The chain's CDR3 is CSVVGYSQETQYF. The CDR3 DNA sequence: TGCAGCGTTGTGGGCTACTCACAAGAGACCCAGTACTTC.

Ten or more counts support this clonotype. This chain joins TRBV9 and TRBJ1-3, with D perhaps TRBD1 (6 bases). Germline V gene sequence: CDR1 SGDLS, CDR2 YYNGEE. The CDR3 has 19 residues. Between the trimmed V and J ends, which lost 0 bases and 2 bases, there was a span of 21 bases. The CDR3 loop reads CASSVEADVRDIPGNTIYF. In DNA, the CDR3 is TGTGCCAGCAGCGTAGAAGCTGACGTCCGGGACATTCCTGGAAACACCATATATTTT. Supplemented by reference TRBV9 and TRBJ1-3, the full variable domain reads DSGVTQTPKHLITATGQRVTLRCSPRSGDLSVYWYQQSLDQGLQFLIQYYNGEERAKGNILERFSAQQFPDLHSELNLSSLELGDSALYFCASSVEADVRDIPGNTIYFGEGSWLTVV.

Only one count was recorded for this clonotype. This chain uses TRBV7-2 with TRBJ2-5; a weak D match, TRBD1 (6 bases). Germline V CDR1 and CDR2: SGHTA, FQGNSA. Trimming cost V 9 bases and J 0 bases, with 11 bases left between them. There are 13 residues in the CDR3. The CDR3 nucleotides are TGTGCCAGTTCCCAGGGGTACCAAGAGACCCAGTACTTC. Translation: CASSQGYQETQYF.

V and J are TRBV20-1 and TRBJ1-2, with TRBD1 matching 8 bases. Germline loops: CDR1 DFQATT, CDR2 SNEGSKA (reference sequence). V trimming: 6 bases; J trimming: 13 bases; junction bases outside the gene matches: 13. The CDR3 has 12 residues. The CDR3, as DNA: TGCAGTGCACCTAACAGGGGGGCCGACGCCACCTTC. The encoded protein is CSAPNRGADATF.

This clonotype was observed a few times. A much larger clone differs by one base, so this may be a read error. The chain links TRBV10-3 to TRBJ1-1, with a possible D match to TRBD1 (5 bases). Trimming left V 3 bases short and J 0 bases short, with 8 bases between. Germline CDR1 ENHRY, CDR2 SYGVKD. The CDR3 consists of 14 residues. The CDR3 coding sequence is TGTGCCATCAGTGATGGGACCATGAACACTGAAGCTTTCTTT. Translating gives CAISDGTMNTEAFF.